Presented here are 28 T cell receptor beta chains from one specimen sequenced in a study of cytomegalovirus exposure and HLA in healthy donors. Method: immunoSEQ multiplex PCR; TCRdb's copy keeps in-frame clones and lacks some. The sample lists about 130,000 clones, 85% to 90% occurring once. The sample was PBMCs. Receptors were obtained from a man aged 30 to 45 in good health and CMV-seronegative.

The rearrangement links TRBV5-1 to TRBJ2-3; TRBD2 matches at 9 bases. The V and J ends lost 4 bases and 0 bases, in that order; junction bases with no gene match: 6. The CDR3 runs 16 residues. CDR1 and CDR2 from the germline V gene are SGHRS and YFSETQ. The CDR3 protein is CASSELAGVSTDTQYF. CDR3 DNA: TGCGCCAGCAGCGAATTAGCGGGGGTTAGCACAGATACGCAGTATTTT. Drawing the rest from reference TRBV5-1 and TRBJ2-3, the complete variable domain is KAGVTQTPRYLIKTRGQQVTLSCSPISGHRSVSWYQQTPGQGLQFLFEYFSETQRNKGNFPGRFSGRQFSNSRSEMNVSTLELGDSALYLCASSELAGVSTDTQYFGPGTRLTVL.

This chain uses TRBV11-2 with TRBJ2-3, with D maybe TRBD1 (6 bases). V lost 5 bases to trimming and J lost 4 bases, with 13 bases between them. Germline V CDR1 and CDR2: SGHAT, FQNNGV. The CDR3 runs 14 residues. The CDR3 DNA reads as TGTGCCAGCAGCCCAACAGGGTGGGCAGATACGCAGTATTTT. As protein: CASSPTGWADTQYF.

The chain combines TRBV7-6 with TRBJ1-2, with D possibly matching TRBD1 (6 bases). The CDR3 covers 16 residues. V was clipped by 1 base and J by 4 bases, with 16 bases between them. Germline CDR1 is SGHVS and CDR2 is FNYEAQ. The chain's CDR3 is CASSLGPDRPTYGYTF. The CDR3 region has the DNA TGTGCCAGCAGCTTAGGACCCGACAGGCCGACCTATGGCTACACCTTC.

V and J are TRBV5-1 and TRBJ1-1, with D maybe TRBD1 (5 bases). The V and J ends lost 2 bases and 4 bases respectively, with 12 bases between them. The CDR3 contains 14 residues. The germline V gene has CDR1 SGHRS and CDR2 YFSETQ. Written as DNA, the CDR3 is TGCGCCAGCAGCTTCTTACCCGGGGGCACTGAAGCTTTCTTT. Its protein is CASSFLPGGTEAFF.

V usage is TRBV27 and J usage is TRBJ2-7, with 9 nucleotides matching TRBD1. The CDR3 sequence is 16 residues long. The V gene end was trimmed by 6 bases and the J gene end by 4 bases; junction bases not matched to a gene: 13. Germline V CDR1 and CDR2: MNHEY, SMNVEV (reference sequence). CDR3 in amino acids: CASSKATGTGRYEQYF. The CDR3 region has the DNA TGTGCCAGCAGCAAAGCTACCGGGACAGGGCGATACGAGCAGTACTTC.

V is TRBV6-1 and J is TRBJ2-7; 10 nucleotides line up with TRBD1. CDR3 size: 16 residues. The V gene's germline CDR1 is MNHNS and CDR2 SASEGT. The J segment lost 6 bases and the V segment lost 3 bases, leaving 11 bases of the junction unmatched. CDR3 loop: CASSDSSWDRGPEQYF. DNA for the CDR3: TGTGCCAGCAGTGATTCTTCATGGGACAGGGGCCCCGAGCAGTACTTC.

The chain couples TRBV18 to TRBJ2-7; weak D call: TRBD1 (6 bases). V was cut by 6 bases and J by 4 bases, with 10 bases left in between. This CDR3 has 12 amino acids. Germline CDR1 reads KGHSH; CDR2 reads LQKENI. CDR3 residues: CASSRTDYEQYF. DNA of the CDR3: TGTGCCAGCTCCCGGACAGATTACGAGCAGTACTTC.

The chain has TRBV7-2 and TRBJ2-2, with 7 bases that match TRBD2. With V trimmed by 0 bases and J by 7 bases, 5 bases remained unmatched. The CDR3 covers 15 residues. Looked up from germline, CDR1 is SGHTA and CDR2 is FQGNSA. The CDR3 sequence is CASSLAAGEGGELFF. CDR3 sequence (DNA): TGTGCCAGCAGCTTAGCTGCGGGAGAGGGCGGGGAGCTGTTTTTT.

The V and J genes are TRBV7-9 and TRBJ2-5; 7 bases match TRBD2. The J segment lost 4 bases and the V segment lost 5 bases, leaving 22 bases of the junction unmatched. Germline CDR1 and CDR2: SEHNR and FQNEAQ (reference sequence). The CDR3 contains 19 residues. The chain's CDR3 is CASSHLLSARTSWGETQYF. DNA for the CDR3: TGTGCCAGCAGCCACTTATTGTCAGCCAGGACTAGTTGGGGAGAGACCCAGTACTTC.

This clone was observed a single time. The chain is built from TRBV27 and TRBJ2-7; D might be TRBD1 (5 bases). The CDR3 contains 12 residues. V dropped 5 bases and J dropped 3 bases, with 8 bases sitting between them. Germline V CDR1 and CDR2: MNHEY, SMNVEV (reference sequence). The CDR3 sequence is CASSQGDYEQYF. CDR3 sequence (DNA): TGTGCCAGCAGTCAAGGGGACTACGAGCAGTACTTC.

The chain couples TRBV29-1 to TRBJ2-1, with 11 bases that match TRBD2. CDR3 length equals 14 residues. The V gene's germline CDR1 is SQVTM and CDR2 ANQGSEA. With 7 bases clipped from V and 3 bases from J, the junction kept 5 bases outside the gene matches. CDR3 sequence reads: CSAPGLAVYNEQFF. Here the CDR3 DNA reads TGCAGCGCCCCGGGACTAGCGGTCTACAATGAGCAGTTCTTC.

This sequence joins TRBV5-5 and TRBJ2-5, with TRBD1 matching over 7 bases. Germline-derived CDR1 and CDR2 are SGHKS and YYEKEE (reference sequence). The V segment lost 2 bases and the J segment 2 bases; nucleotides outside the gene matches: 9. The CDR3 extends over 16 amino acids. This CDR3 reads CASSFLPGQPQETQYF. CDR3 DNA sequence: TGTGCCAGCAGCTTTTTGCCGGGACAGCCTCAAGAGACCCAGTACTTC.

The chain couples TRBV6-1 to TRBJ2-7; 9 bases line up with TRBD1. The V gene end was trimmed by 6 bases and the J gene end by 4 bases; junction bases not matched to a gene: 7. The CDR3 runs 14 residues. The germline CDR1 and CDR2 sequences are MNHNS and SASEGT. CDR3 coding DNA: TGTGCCAGCAGGGGAACCGGACAGGGGTACGAGCAGTACTTC. As protein: CASRGTGQGYEQYF.

The genes are TRBV4-2 and TRBJ1-1; 9 bases are shared with TRBD1. The CDR3 runs to 13 residues. J gave up 5 bases and V 4 bases, and 2 bases lay outside the gene matches. From germline, CDR1 is LGHNA and CDR2 YNFKEQ. The CDR3 nucleotides read TGTGCCAGCAGCCCGGGACAGGGAACTGAAGCTTTCTTT. This gives the protein CASSPGQGTEAFF.

The rearrangement uses TRBV6-1 and TRBJ1-6, with no clear D. V was pared by 6 bases and J by 10 bases, with 16 bases between. Per the germline V gene, CDR1 is MNHNS and CDR2 is SASEGT. This CDR3 region has 14 residues. The CDR3 reads CASSPTSATSPLHF. CDR3 nucleotide sequence: TGTGCCAGCAGCCCGACTTCGGCCACGTCACCCCTCCACTTT.

This rearrangement joins TRBV29-1 to TRBJ1-1, with TRBD1 matching 8 bases. The CDR3 runs to 13 residues. V lost 4 bases to trimming and J lost 1 base; unmatched junction nucleotides: 2. The germline V gene encodes CDR1 SQVTM and CDR2 ANQGSEA. The CDR3 DNA reads TGCAGCGTTGGGACAGGGCAGAACACTGAAGCTTTCTTT. It yields the protein CSVGTGQNTEAFF.

The chain combines TRBV5-1 with TRBJ2-1; D perhaps matches TRBD1 (5 bases). The CDR3 runs 14 residues. Germline CDR1 reads SGHRS; CDR2 reads YFSETQ. V was clipped by 4 bases and J by 0 bases, with 8 bases between them. This CDR3 reads CASSADSSYNEQFF. The CDR3 region has the DNA TGCGCCAGCAGCGCAGACAGCTCCTACAATGAGCAGTTCTTC.

This chain connects TRBV6-9 to TRBJ2-2; the D gene is possibly TRBD2 (6 bases). Per germline, CDR1 MNHGY and CDR2 SVAAGI. Trimming removed 2 bases from V and 2 bases from J, with 9 bases in between. This CDR3 has 15 residues. The CDR3 protein is CASSYVGGNTGELFF. For the CDR3, the DNA is TGTGCCAGCAGTTATGTCGGGGGAAACACCGGGGAGCTGTTTTTT.

V and J are TRBV5-1 and TRBJ2-7; 7 nucleotides align to TRBD2. Trimming at V came to 4 bases and at J to 3 bases, leaving 4 bases not matched to a gene. The CDR3 contains 13 residues. Germline CDR1 reads SGHRS; CDR2 reads YFSETQ. DNA for the CDR3: TGCGCCAGCAGCGGTCGGGGGGACTACGAGCAGTACTTC. It specifies CASSGRGDYEQYF.

The V gene is TRBV7-2, the J gene TRBJ2-2, with 11 bases that match TRBD2. The J segment lost 9 bases and the V segment lost 5 bases, leaving 14 bases of the junction unmatched. This CDR3 has 17 residues. CDR1 is SGHTA and CDR2 is FQGNSA in the germline V gene. The CDR3 coding sequence is TGTGCCAGCAGCACAGGCCCCCTAGCGGGAGGCGTTCGGGAGCTGTTTTTT. Translated: CASSTGPLAGGVRELFF.

CDR3 sequence (DNA): TGCGCCAGCAGCCAAGATACGACAGGGATGGATGTCGCTTTCTTT. Amino acids: CASSQDTTGMDVAFF. This chain connects TRBV4-3 to TRBJ1-1; 7 bases match TRBD1. V lost 0 bases, J lost 11 bases, and 12 bases stayed unmatched. The CDR3 consists of 15 residues. Germline CDR1 is LGHNA and CDR2 is YSLEER.

V usage is TRBV5-1 and J usage is TRBJ2-2; D call uncertain. The V gene lost 0 bases and the J gene lost 4 bases, with 16 bases spanning the gap. This CDR3 contains 17 residues. Germline assignment: CDR1 SGHRS and CDR2 YFSETQ. CDR3 in DNA: TGCGCCAGCAGCTTGGGATTAAAACCTACGGGCACCGGGGAGCTGTTTTTT. Translated: CASSLGLKPTGTGELFF.

This clone was recorded a few times. The rearrangement uses TRBV5-1 and TRBJ2-2, with a tentative D call TRBD1 (6 bases). The germline V and J ends were trimmed by 0 bases and 0 bases, with 9 bases remaining between them. CDR3 length equals 16 residues. The V gene's germline CDR1 is SGHRS and CDR2 YFSETQ. The CDR3, as DNA: TGCGCCAGCAGCTTGGCAGGGGCCGCGAACACCGGGGAGCTGTTTTTT. The encoded protein is CASSLAGAANTGELFF.

V gene TRBV5-4 combines with J gene TRBJ1-1, with 8 positions matching TRBD1. The CDR3 has 15 residues. Germline CDR1 SGHNT, CDR2 YYREEE (reference sequence). Germline trimming cut 0 bases from V and 4 bases from J; bases unmatched to any gene: 5. CDR3 DNA sequence: TGTGCCAGCAGCTTGGCGCCAGGGGGCGTCACTGAAGCTTTCTTT. Encoded protein: CASSLAPGGVTEAFF. The full variable domain, in which reference TRBV5-4 and TRBJ1-1 provide the parts outside the CDR3, is ETGVTQSPTHLIKTRGQQVTLRCSSQSGHNTVSWYQQALGQGPQFIFQYYREEENGRGNFPPRFSGLQFPNYSSELNVNALELDDSALYLCASSLAPGGVTEAFFGQGTRLTVV.

This rearrangement joins TRBV6-4 to TRBJ2-1; tentatively, D is TRBD2 (5 bases). Germline V gene sequence: CDR1 MRHNA, CDR2 SNTAGT. V gave up 7 bases and J gave up 9 bases, with 13 bases separating them. The CDR3 has 12 residues. CDR3 in amino acids: CASNPGYGEQFF. The CDR3 bases are TGTGCCAGCAACCCGGGGTACGGTGAGCAGTTCTTC.

This sequence joins TRBV18 and TRBJ2-7; 8 bases map to TRBD1. V lost 3 bases to trimming and J lost 3 bases; unmatched junction nucleotides: 7. The V gene's germline CDR1 is KGHSH and CDR2 LQKENI. The CDR3 spans 15 residues. The CDR3 loop is CASSPGQATNYEQYF. In nucleotides, the CDR3 is TGTGCCAGCTCACCGGGACAGGCTACCAACTACGAGCAGTACTTC.

The V and J genes are TRBV2 and TRBJ1-2; D is perhaps TRBD1 (5 bases). The CDR3 is 13 residues long. Germline CDR1 is SNHLY and CDR2 is FYNNEI. V lost 1 base and J 6 bases, leaving 9 bases between the germline ends. The CDR3 sequence is CASSEGRANGYTF. CDR3 bases: TGTGCCAGCAGTGAAGGCAGGGCGAATGGCTACACCTTC.

The chain couples TRBV2 to TRBJ2-1; D is ambiguous. Germline V CDR1 and CDR2: SNHLY, FYNNEI. V was pared by 0 bases and J by 12 bases, with 21 bases between. This CDR3 comprises 16 residues. Here the CDR3 reads CASSEADLYTGIRQFF. For the CDR3, the DNA is TGTGCCAGCAGTGAAGCCGATCTGTACACGGGTATTCGGCAGTTCTTC.